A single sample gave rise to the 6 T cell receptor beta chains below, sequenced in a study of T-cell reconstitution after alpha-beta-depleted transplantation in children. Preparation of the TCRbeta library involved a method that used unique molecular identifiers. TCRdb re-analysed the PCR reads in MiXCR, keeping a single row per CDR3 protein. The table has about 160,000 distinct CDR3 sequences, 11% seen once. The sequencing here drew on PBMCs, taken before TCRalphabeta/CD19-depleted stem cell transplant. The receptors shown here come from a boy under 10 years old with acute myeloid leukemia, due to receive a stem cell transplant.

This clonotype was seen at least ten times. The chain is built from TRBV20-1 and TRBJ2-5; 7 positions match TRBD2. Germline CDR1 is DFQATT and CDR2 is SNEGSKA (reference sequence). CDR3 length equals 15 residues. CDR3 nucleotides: TGCAGCATCTCAGGCGGGGGAGATCTAGGAGAGACCCAGTACTTC. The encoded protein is CSISGGGDLGETQYF.

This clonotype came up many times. The CDR3 loop reads CASSGTGGTGANVLTF. For the CDR3, the DNA is TGCGCCAGCAGCGGGACAGGGGGGACTGGGGCCAACGTCCTGACTTTC. J is TRBJ2-6 and V is TRBV5-1, with 11 bases that match TRBD1. The CDR3 is 16 residues long. Germline CDR1 SGHRS, CDR2 YFSETQ. Germline trimming cut 4 bases from V and 2 bases from J; bases unmatched to any gene: 2. The full variable domain, completed using reference TRBV5-1 and TRBJ2-6, is KAGVTQTPRYLIKTRGQQVTLSCSPISGHRSVSWYQQTPGQGLQFLFEYFSETQRNKGNFPGRFSGRQFSNSRSEMNVSTLELGDSALYLCASSGTGGTGANVLTFGAGSRLTVL.

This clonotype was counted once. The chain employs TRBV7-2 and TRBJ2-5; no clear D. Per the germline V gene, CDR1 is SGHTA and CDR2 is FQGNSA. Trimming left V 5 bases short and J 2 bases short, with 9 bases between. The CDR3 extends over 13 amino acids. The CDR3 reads CASSTRTQETQYF. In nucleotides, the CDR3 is TGTGCCAGCAGCACTCGGACGCAAGAGACCCAGTACTTC.

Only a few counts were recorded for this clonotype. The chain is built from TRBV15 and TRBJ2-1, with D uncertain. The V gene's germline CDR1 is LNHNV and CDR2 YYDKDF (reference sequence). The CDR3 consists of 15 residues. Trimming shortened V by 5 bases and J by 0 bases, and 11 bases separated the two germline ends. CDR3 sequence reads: CATSRSRGSYNEQFF. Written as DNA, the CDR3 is TGTGCCACCAGCCGCTCTAGAGGCTCCTACAATGAGCAGTTCTTC.

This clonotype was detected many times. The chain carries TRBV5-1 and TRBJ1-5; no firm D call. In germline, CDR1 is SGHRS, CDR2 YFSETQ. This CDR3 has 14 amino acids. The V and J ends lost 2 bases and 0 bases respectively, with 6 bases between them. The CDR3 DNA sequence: TGCGCCAGCAGCTTAGGGTATAGCAATCAGCCCCAGCATTTT. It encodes CASSLGYSNQPQHF.

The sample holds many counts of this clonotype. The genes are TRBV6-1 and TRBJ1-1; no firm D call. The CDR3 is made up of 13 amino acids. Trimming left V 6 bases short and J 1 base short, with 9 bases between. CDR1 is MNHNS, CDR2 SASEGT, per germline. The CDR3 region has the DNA TGTGCCAGCAGCGAACGGGAGAACACTGAAGCTTTCTTT. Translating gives CASSERENTEAFF.